This TCR beta chain was sequenced during a study of T cells in Graves' hyperthyroidism and ophthalmopathy (dated by TCRdb to about 2019). Regarding the study in general: Peripheral blood was collected at initial diagnosis, before any treatment. To identify TCR V-J signatures that set the groups apart, the researchers used a discovery cohort of 90 to 100 patients, made up of 43 with Graves' ophthalmopathy and some 55 with stable Graves' hyperthyroidism. Whether ophthalmopathy could be predicted prospectively was tested in an independent validation cohort made up of approximately 19 hyperthyroidism patients plus 17 patients who later progressed to ophthalmopathy. The approximately 98 discovery patients were randomly divided into training and test sets at a 7:3 ratio. In addition, the study compared T-cell repertoires in thyroid tissue and in blood from about six Graves' hyperthyroidism patients. Once sampling was done, hyperthyroidism patients were given methimazole at a starting dose of 30 mg daily, whereas ophthalmopathy patients were given high-dose intravenous methylprednisolone. TCR Vbeta CDR3 sequencing of approximately 140 peripheral blood samples (roughly 41 ophthalmopathy, approximately 80 hyperthyroidism and about 17 progressor patients) is reported in the paper. Results the study describes overall, beyond this receptor: Most expanded thyroid clonotypes (frequency above 0.001) were also found in blood, which suggests that blood repertoires may mirror thyroid immune responses. Ophthalmopathy was separated from stable hyperthyroidism by a 13 V-J signature model, with just over 85% sensitivity and around 81% specificity obtained in cross-validation and 80%/75% obtained in testing. In validation, the model predicted progression to ophthalmopathy a median of roughly 6.2 months before onset, with 65% to 71% sensitivity and roughly 79% specificity. Sample size was not statistically predetermined, and blinding of investigators to group allocation was not performed.

Via the germline V gene, CDR1 is MNHEY and CDR2 SVGEGT. The CDR3 starts with the cysteine, ends with the phenylalanine, and has 12 residues. Only the CDR3 portion is preserved as DNA: 36 bases, with reading frame beginning at the first base. The junction shows trimming of 5 bases on V and 6 bases on J, and the gene matches do not reach 3 bases of it. Moderately to severely active disease, a Clinical Activity Score of at least 3, a NOSPECS grade of at least 4, and a duration under 3 months were present in ophthalmopathy patients. Patients with uncontrolled infections, other autoimmune diseases, pregnancy or lactation were excluded. Diagnoses were established on the basis of clinical symptoms, serum thyroxine and TRAb, thyroid ultrasound, and orbital computed tomography. PBMCs were separated from 7.5 to 10 ml of fresh peripheral blood using Ficoll-Paque density gradient centrifugation. Total RNA was extracted using Trizol reagent, and RNA quality was assessed on an Agilent 2100 Bioanalyzer.

This clonotype was recorded at least ten times. The antigen it binds to is not known. No much larger clone is present one base from it, and per-base qualities are unavailable. The TCR beta CDR3 regions were amplified from the RNA transcripts. The TCR CDR3 was subjected to a first round of RT-PCR using the HTBI primer set and the Qiagen OneStep RT-PCR kit. The libraries were constructed in a second round of multiplex PCR and then size-selected and purified. The libraries were sequenced on an Illumina HiSeq2000 using paired-end 100 bp reads. The original pipeline was this. SOAPnuke was used to process the raw data, with reads discarded if the reads contained adapters or uncalled bases, had a mean Phred below 15, or lacked an exact constant-primer or identifier match. High-quality paired reads were merged using COPE v1.2.5, and each unique nucleotide sequence was defined as a clonotype. Clonotypes were aligned to IMGT TRBV, TRBD and TRBJ reference segments using MiTCR v1.1. The analysis included only V-J combinations with a frequency above 0.0001, which together covered roughly 99% of the repertoires. A TCS score was defined as the ratio of F50 (clonal expansion) to E x V (chaos), with BLOSUM62-based TCRdist applied between CDR3 peptides within each V-J. Welch's t-statistics and random forest reduced 500 to 650 V-J features to roughly 13, which were used in a naive Bayes classifier (R e1071). TCRdb reprocessed the public reads (quality trimming at Q25 with fastp, clone calling with MiXCR) and kept in-frame beta chains. Merged by CDR3 protein, the rows form single entries marked with the most common genes and DNA. In this record, the V and J calls reflect TCRdb's handling and not the investigators' own analysis. In all, the sample holds 300,000 to 450,000 distinct CDR3 sequences, and 13% to 15% of those were seen once. About 20% of the sample rests with the top ten.

This sequence originates from a woman aged 25-40 years with Graves' ophthalmopathy. This receptor chain uses TRBV6-2 or TRBV6-3 and TRBJ1-2; 7 of the junction bases match TRBD1. Specimen: blood. This receptor has the CDR3 CASSITGDGYTF. Read as DNA, the sequence is TGTGCCAGCAGTATCACAGGGGATGGCTACACCTTC.